A selection of T cell receptor beta chains follows, all from one sample in a study of blood T cell repertoires in COVID-19. Measured with immunoSEQ multiplex PCR; TCRdb has only the in-frame clones, and not every one. The sample holds under 150,000 clones, roughly 80% seen once. The sample was PBMCs or T cells enriched from blood (not recorded which). These receptors were obtained from a woman aged 35 to 49 who had recovered from COVID-19. Both conserved end residues are part of each CDR3. The order of the fields is V gene, clone size, J gene, D gene, CDR3 DNA, CDR3 protein. D genes are given only for firm matches. The size of a clone is reported for some rows only, either as once, few or many, or as a class for expanded clones.

TRBV27,.,TRBJ1-1,TRBD1,TGTGCCAGCTCCGGGACAGGGCCCACTGAAGCTTTCTTT,CASSGTGPTEAFF
TRBV29-1,.,TRBJ2-7,TRBD2,TGCAGCGTTGAAGATATAAAGGTCGGGAGGCTGTACGAGCAGTACTTC,CSVEDIKVGRLYEQYF
TRBV2,.,TRBJ1-3,.,TGTGCCAGCACCCCCCGGGGTGCGGGAAACACCATATATTTT,CASTPRGAGNTIYF
TRBV6-1,once,TRBJ2-7,TRBD2,TGTGCCAGCAGTGAAGGGACTAGCGGCTCCTACGAGCAGTACTTC,CASSEGTSGSYEQYF
TRBV3-1/TRBV3-2,.,TRBJ1-6,.,TGTGCCAGCAGCCAAGGTAGCGGCATCCAGTCACCCCTCCACTTT,CASSQGSGIQSPLHF
TRBV19,.,TRBJ2-5,.,TGTGCCAGTAGGGACAGCGGTGGTCAAGAGACCCAGTACTTC,CASRDSGGQETQYF
TRBV9,.,TRBJ1-1,.,TGTGCCAGCAGCGTTTTGGGGCAGAACACTGAAGCTTTCTTT,CASSVLGQNTEAFF
TRBV19,.,TRBJ1-6,.,TGTGCCAGTAGTAAAGATTACAGTTTCGTTAATTCACCCCTCCACTTT,CASSKDYSFVNSPLHF
TRBV11-1,few,TRBJ1-2,TRBD1,TGTGCCAGCAGCCTAAACGGACAGGGGGCATGGGGCTACACCTTC,CASSLNGQGAWGYTF
TRBV25-1,.,TRBJ1-6,.,TGTGCCAGCAGGGGAGTGGGGACAAGAGATTCACCCCTCCACTTT,CASRGVGTRDSPLHF
TRBV7-9,.,TRBJ2-5,.,TGTGCCAGCAGCAGCCGGGACAATCAAGAGACCCAGTACTTC,CASSSRDNQETQYF
TRBV5-5,.,TRBJ2-3,TRBD2,TGTGCCAGCAGCATCACTAGCGGACCAAGAGATACGCAGTATTTT,CASSITSGPRDTQYF
TRBV7-9,.,TRBJ2-2,TRBD1,TGTGCCAGCAGCTGGGGACAGGGGGACACCGGGGAGCTGTTTTTT,CASSWGQGDTGELFF
TRBV9,.,TRBJ2-5,.,TGTGCCAGCAGCGTAGCAGGGACAACTCAAGAGACCCAGTACTTC,CASSVAGTTQETQYF
TRBV5-1,.,TRBJ1-6,TRBD1,TGCGCCAGCAGCTTGGGACAGGGTGATTCACCCCTCCACTTT,CASSLGQGDSPLHF
TRBV19,.,TRBJ2-2,TRBD2,TGTGCCACTACGGGACTAGCGCTCACCGGGGAGCTGTTTTTT,CATTGLALTGELFF
TRBV11-2,.,TRBJ2-3,TRBD1,TGTGCCAGCAGCTACGGGACAGCTACAGATACGCAGTATTTT,CASSYGTATDTQYF
TRBV14,.,TRBJ2-5,.,TGTGCCAGCAGCCTATACCCCGGGGACTCCCAAGAGACCCAGTACTTC,CASSLYPGDSQETQYF
TRBV9,.,TRBJ1-3,.,TGTGCCAGCACCCAGGGGCTATCTGGAAACACCATATATTTT,CASTQGLSGNTIYF
TRBV24-1,.,TRBJ2-5,.,TGTGCCACCAGTAATTCCTTTCAAGAGACCCAGTACTTC,CATSNSFQETQYF
TRBV19,few,TRBJ1-2,TRBD1,TGTGCCAGTAGTCCCCAACAGACAGGGGATTATGGCTACACCTTC,CASSPQQTGDYGYTF
TRBV6-1,few,TRBJ1-2,.,TGTGCCAGCAGTGATGACAGGAACTATGGCTACACCTTC,CASSDDRNYGYTF
TRBV4-1,.,TRBJ1-6,.,TGCGCCAGCAGCCAACTAAATTCAGGGAATTCACCCCTCCACTTT,CASSQLNSGNSPLHF
TRBV19,.,TRBJ2-3,.,TGTGCCAGTAGACAGGGGACTAGCACAGATACGCAGTATTTT,CASRQGTSTDTQYF
TRBV12-5,.,TRBJ2-5,TRBD2,TGTGCTAGTGGATTCGGGACTAGCGGGCTCCAAGAGACCCAGTACTTC,CASGFGTSGLQETQYF
TRBV7-9,.,TRBJ2-7,.,TGTGCCAGCAGCCTAGGGACACAGGAGCAGTACTTC,CASSLGTQEQYF
TRBV29-1,.,TRBJ2-7,.,TGCAGCGTCGCAGGGGTGGAGGAGCAGTACTTC,CSVAGVEEQYF
TRBV12-3/TRBV12-4,.,TRBJ1-1,TRBD1,TGTGCCAGCAGTACAACAGGGGGCACTGAAGCTTTCTTT,CASSTTGGTEAFF
TRBV5-1,.,TRBJ2-1,TRBD2,TGCGCCAGCAGCTTCTCACTAGCGGGGGGGCCGGATGAGCAGTTCTTC,CASSFSLAGGPDEQFF
TRBV5-1,.,TRBJ1-1,TRBD1,TGCGCCAGCAGCTCGGGGACAGGGGGCACTGAAGCTTTCTTT,CASSSGTGGTEAFF
TRBV2,.,TRBJ1-4,.,TGTGCCAGCAGTGAACAAGGGGGTAATGAAAAACTGTTTTTT,CASSEQGGNEKLFF
TRBV2,.,TRBJ2-7,.,TGTGCCAGCACTGTATCCAGGTCCTACGAGCAGTACTTC,CASTVSRSYEQYF
TRBV5-1,.,TRBJ2-1,TRBD2,TGCGCCAGCAGCTTTAGCGGGACGTCCAATGAGCAGTTCTTC,CASSFSGTSNEQFF
TRBV15,.,TRBJ2-3,.,TGTGCCACCAGCAGAGGACAGGCCCCCAGCACAGATACGCAGTATTTT,CATSRGQAPSTDTQYF
TRBV10-3,.,TRBJ2-3,TRBD2,TGTGCCATCAGTGAGCGACTAGCCGGTACAGATACGCAGTATTTT,CAISERLAGTDTQYF
TRBV18,.,TRBJ2-5,.,TGTGCCAGCTCACCATTGCCCAGCCAAGAGACCCAGTACTTC,CASSPLPSQETQYF
TRBV25-1,.,TRBJ1-6,.,TGTGCCAGCAGTGAAGGGCCATTGGGGGGTTCACCCCTCCACTTT,CASSEGPLGGSPLHF
TRBV13,.,TRBJ2-1,TRBD1,TGTGCCAGCAGCTCTCGGGACAGGGCTAATGAGCAGTTCTTC,CASSSRDRANEQFF
TRBV12-3/TRBV12-4,.,TRBJ1-6,TRBD1,TGTGCCAGCACCAGACAGGGGACATCACCCCTCCACTTT,CASTRQGTSPLHF
TRBV12-3/TRBV12-4,.,TRBJ2-2,TRBD2,TGTGCCAGCACTAGCGGAACCGGGGAGCTGTTTTTT,CASTSGTGELFF
TRBV10-2,.,TRBJ1-1,.,TGCGCCAGCAGTGAGTGGGGGCAGACCGGGACGAACACTGAAGCTTTCTTT,CASSEWGQTGTNTEAFF
TRBV13,.,TRBJ2-1,TRBD2,TGTGCCAGCAACTTAATGGGACTAGCGGGAGGAAGCTCCTACAATGAGCAGTTCTTC,CASNLMGLAGGSSYNEQFF
TRBV27,.,TRBJ1-6,.,TGTGCCAGCACCCGCGGCGGGGGGGCCAATTCACCCCTCCACTTT,CASTRGGGANSPLHF
TRBV5-1,once,TRBJ2-2,TRBD2,TGCGCCAGCAGCCTGACTAGCGGGAACACCGGGGAGCTGTTTTTT,CASSLTSGNTGELFF
TRBV5-1,.,TRBJ1-1,TRBD1,TGCGCCAGCAGCTTCAATCCGGGACAGGGAAACACTGAAGCTTTCTTT,CASSFNPGQGNTEAFF
TRBV7-3,.,TRBJ2-5,TRBD1,TGTGCCAGCAGCTTGACCGGGACAGGCCAAGAGACCCAGTACTTC,CASSLTGTGQETQYF
TRBV28,.,TRBJ2-6,.,TGTGCCAGCAGTTTCGGGCAGGGAACTTCTGGGGCCAACGTCCTGACTTTC,CASSFGQGTSGANVLTF
TRBV29-1,.,TRBJ1-2,.,TGCAGCGTTGTCCGCGAGGGTATAGACTATGGCTACACCTTC,CSVVREGIDYGYTF
TRBV19,.,TRBJ1-4,TRBD1,TGTGCCAGTAGTAGGACAGGGGAAGAAGAAAAACTGTTTTTT,CASSRTGEEEKLFF
TRBV18,.,TRBJ1-2,TRBD1,TGTGCCAGCTCACCACAAGGGGACAGTGGCTACACCTTC,CASSPQGDSGYTF
TRBV7-6,.,TRBJ2-7,.,TGTGCCAGCACACAGGGCCTGAAATACGAGCAGTACTTC,CASTQGLKYEQYF
TRBV3-1/TRBV3-2,.,TRBJ1-3,.,TGTGCCAGCAGCCAGGGGGGGGCTGGAAACACCATATATTTT,CASSQGGAGNTIYF
TRBV7-6,.,TRBJ2-5,TRBD1,TGTGCCAGCGCTCCGGACAGGGGTTTTGAGACCCAGTACTTC,CASAPDRGFETQYF